This T cell receptor beta chain stems from a study of T cells and Merkel cell carcinoma outcomes (dated by TCRdb to the early 2020s). Regarding the research as a whole: The study looked at whether the tumor T-cell repertoire and T-cell density could predict clinical outcome in patients with Merkel cell carcinoma.

Cut back by 0 bases and 3 bases, the V and J ends lie 12 bases apart. The CDR3, cysteine through phenylalanine, is 16 amino acids long. The kept DNA is CDR3 alone, 48 bases in frame from the first base. From a lookup of the germline V gene, CDR1 and CDR2 are KGHSH and LQKENI. Samples were obtained from patients with Merkel cell carcinoma. What the study reported, not specific to this receptor: According to the report, clinical outcomes in Merkel cell carcinoma patients could be predicted using T-cell density together with features of the T-cell repertoire.

Library prep was done by the immunoSEQ multiplex PCR assay. TCRdb mirrors the immuneACCESS table, restricted to in-frame sequences. Some clones are absent from its copies; in checked studies, under half trace to an unresolved V gene, and the reason for the others is unknown. This sample is represented by roughly 14,000 clones; about nine tenths of them were singletons. Clones ranked in the top ten supply 7.9% of the sample. With regard to this clone: The antigen it recognizes is unknown. The sample holds no much larger clone one base away, and base qualities are not on file.

The material sequenced was tumor tissue from Merkel cell carcinoma. This TCR was recovered from a human donor with Merkel cell carcinoma. The chain was built from TRBV18 and TRBJ2-1; the D region possibly corresponds to TRBD1 (6 bases align). CDR3 protein: CASSPPVQGFYNEQFF. The DNA reads as follows: TGTGCCAGCTCACCACCTGTACAGGGATTCTACAATGAGCAGTTCTTC.